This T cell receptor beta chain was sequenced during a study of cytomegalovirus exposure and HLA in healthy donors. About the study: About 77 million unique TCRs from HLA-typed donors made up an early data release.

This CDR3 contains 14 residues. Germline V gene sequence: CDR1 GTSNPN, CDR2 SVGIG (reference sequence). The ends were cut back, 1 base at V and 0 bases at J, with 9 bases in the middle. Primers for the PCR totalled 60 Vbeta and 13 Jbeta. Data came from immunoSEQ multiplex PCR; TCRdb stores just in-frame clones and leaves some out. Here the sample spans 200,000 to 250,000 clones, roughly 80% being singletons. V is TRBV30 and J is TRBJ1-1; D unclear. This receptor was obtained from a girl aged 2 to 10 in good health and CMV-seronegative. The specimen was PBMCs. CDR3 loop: CAWSETVMNTEAFF. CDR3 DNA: TGTGCCTGGAGTGAAACGGTCATGAACACTGAAGCTTTCTTT.